This T cell receptor beta chain was captured in a study of identifying expanded T cells in peripheral blood. Whole-study results and caveats: Across healthy donors, higher total template counts meant significantly greater roughly 2-week count variance.

Remarks on this clone: The target antigen is unknown.

Libraries were prepared by immunoSEQ multiplex PCR; TCRdb keeps only in-frame clonotypes and omits some of them. The sample includes approximately 110,000 clones, about 88% of them seen just once. The V end was cut by 2 bases, the J end by 8 bases, with 15 bases between. Looked up from germline, CDR1 is MNHEY and CDR2 is SMNVEV (reference sequence). The CDR3 totals 15 residues. The rearrangement uses TRBV27 and TRBJ2-2; D is perhaps TRBD1 (5 bases). The sample was blood. This clonotype originated in a person aged 18 to 70 in good health. CDR3 bases: TGTGCCAGCAGTTTAATTGGGCAGGGATTGGGGGAGCTGTTTTTT. Protein: CASSLIGQGLGELFF.